Following are 14 T cell receptor beta chains from one sample sequenced in a study of OX40 agonist ivuxolimab in advanced cancers. The assay was immunoSEQ multiplex PCR, and TCRdb's table has in-frame clones only and misses some. The data show roughly 90,000 clones, more than 70% seen once. The specimen comprised CD4+ or CD8+ T cells sorted from blood, sampled in a trial of the OX40 agonist ivuxolimab. The receptors were gathered from an adult with an advanced solid tumor such as melanoma, head and neck, liver or kidney cancer.

This chain connects TRBV7-2 to TRBJ2-1, with 7 bases identical to TRBD1. J was trimmed by 0 bases and V by 1 base; bases with no gene match: 3. The CDR3 runs to 16 residues. Germline V gene data show CDR1 as SGHTA and CDR2 as FQGNSA. This CDR3 is CASSLGWDSSYNEQFF. For the CDR3, the DNA is TGTGCCAGCAGCTTAGGGTGGGACAGCTCCTACAATGAGCAGTTCTTC.

This chain uses TRBV18 with TRBJ1-5; unclear D gene. V lost 4 bases and J lost 5, with 9 bases in between. The CDR3 has 13 residues. Germline CDR1 and CDR2: KGHSH and LQKENI. CDR3 bases: TGTGCCAGCTCACTTGGGTCGGATCAGCCCCAGCATTTT. As protein: CASSLGSDQPQHF.

V is TRBV7-9 and J is TRBJ1-2; the match to TRBD1 covers 9 bases. V shed 6 bases and J 4 bases; nucleotides not matched to a gene: 9. CDR1 and CDR2 from the germline V gene are SEHNR and FQNEAQ (reference sequence). The CDR3 is made up of 15 amino acids. CDR3 region: CASSPPGQGGYGYTF. The CDR3 bases are TGTGCCAGCAGTCCCCCGGGACAGGGAGGCTATGGCTACACCTTC.

This chain uses TRBV9 with TRBJ2-1; D not resolved. V was cut by 10 bases and J by 6 bases, with 11 bases left in between. The CDR3 contains 11 residues. CDR1 is SGDLS and CDR2 is YYNGEE in the germline V gene. The CDR3 DNA follows: TGTGCCTCGCATAACGGCAATGAGCAGTTCTTC. Encoded protein: CASHNGNEQFF.

J is TRBJ2-3 and V is TRBV9; 7 positions match TRBD1. Per the germline V gene, CDR1 is SGDLS and CDR2 is YYNGEE. Trimming cost V 1 base and J 3 bases; bases outside gene matches: 11. The CDR3 contains 17 residues. CDR3 amino acids: CASSVTATGSMTDTQYF. CDR3 in DNA: TGTGCCAGCAGCGTAACGGCGACAGGGTCAATGACAGATACGCAGTATTTT.

This chain uses TRBV5-1 with TRBJ1-4, with D perhaps matching TRBD1 (5 bases). V dropped 4 bases and J dropped 1 base, with 14 bases sitting between them. Germline V gives CDR1 SGHRS, CDR2 YFSETQ. This CDR3 has 16 residues. The CDR3 bases are TGCGCCAGCAGCCGAACTCTGACAGAAACTAATGAAAAACTGTTTTTT. Translating it yields CASSRTLTETNEKLFF.

The chain joins TRBV28 to TRBJ2-3, with D perhaps assigned TRBD1 or TRBD2 (5 bases each). Trimming removed 6 bases from V and 3 bases from J, with 19 bases in between. The CDR3 has 16 amino acids. From germline, CDR1 is MDHEN and CDR2 SYDVKM. The CDR3 sequence is CASSAPGPRTTDTQYF. The DNA of the CDR3 is TGTGCCAGCAGCGCGCCGGGACCTAGGACGACAGATACGCAGTATTTT.

The chain carries TRBV5-6 and TRBJ2-7, with TRBD1 matching over 9 bases. The germline V gene encodes CDR1 SGHDT and CDR2 YYEEEE. J lost 7 bases, V lost 8 bases, and 10 bases had no gene match. The CDR3 totals 13 residues. As DNA, the CDR3 is TGTGCCAGTAGGGACAGGGTGATATGGGAGCAGTACTTC. This sequence encodes CASRDRVIWEQYF.

This clone has just a few counts. The rearrangement uses TRBV9 and TRBJ2-3; TRBD1 is a possible D gene (6 bases). This CDR3 comprises 14 residues. Germline-derived CDR1 and CDR2 are SGDLS and YYNGEE. Trimming took off 3 bases at V and 1 base at J, with 9 bases between the two ends. CDR3 amino acids: CASSGRTGTDTQYF. The CDR3 DNA sequence: TGTGCCAGCAGCGGAAGGACAGGCACAGATACGCAGTATTTT.

The chain joins TRBV5-4 to TRBJ2-1; D unclear. V was pared by 0 bases and J by 1 base, with 5 bases between. Germline values: CDR1 SGHNT, CDR2 YYREEE (reference sequence). This CDR3 has 14 residues. CDR3: CASSLGVSYNEQFF. CDR3 bases: TGTGCCAGCAGCTTGGGAGTATCCTACAATGAGCAGTTCTTC.

This clone was seen a few times. V usage is TRBV7-2 and J usage is TRBJ2-1; the match to TRBD2 covers 15 bases. The junction had 9 bases not matched to a gene; V was cut back by 8 bases and J by 7 bases. The CDR3 is 16 amino acids. CDR1 and CDR2 (germline): SGHTA, FQGNSA. CDR3 protein: CASGERGLAGGNEQFF. The CDR3, as DNA: TGTGCCAGCGGAGAAAGGGGACTAGCGGGGGGAAATGAGCAGTTCTTC.

The chain links TRBV27 to TRBJ1-2; TRBD1 agrees at 7 bases. The CDR3 contains 13 residues. CDR1 is MNHEY and CDR2 is SMNVEV in the germline V gene (reference sequence). The trim removed 6 bases at V and 4 bases at J, leaving 5 bases unmatched. The CDR3 is CASSPGTVYGYTF. Here the CDR3 DNA reads TGTGCCAGCAGCCCCGGGACAGTCTATGGCTACACCTTC.

The chain joins TRBV7-2 to TRBJ2-1; D remains unclear. The CDR3 is made up of 13 amino acids. Germline CDR1 is SGHTA and CDR2 is FQGNSA. With 1 base removed from V and 7 bases from J, the gap between germline ends came to 8 bases. CDR3 in DNA: TGTGCCAGCAGCTTAGGCAGCCCTAATGAGCAGTTCTTC. Translation: CASSLGSPNEQFF.

The chain joins TRBV27 to TRBJ2-3, with 9 bases that match TRBD1. This CDR3 is 14 amino acids long. The V gene's germline CDR1 is MNHEY and CDR2 SMNVEV (reference sequence). V shed 5 bases and J 5 bases; nucleotides not matched to a gene: 5. The CDR3 DNA follows: TGTGCCAGCAGTCCACAGGGGGCCGAAGATACGCAGTATTTT. As protein: CASSPQGAEDTQYF.